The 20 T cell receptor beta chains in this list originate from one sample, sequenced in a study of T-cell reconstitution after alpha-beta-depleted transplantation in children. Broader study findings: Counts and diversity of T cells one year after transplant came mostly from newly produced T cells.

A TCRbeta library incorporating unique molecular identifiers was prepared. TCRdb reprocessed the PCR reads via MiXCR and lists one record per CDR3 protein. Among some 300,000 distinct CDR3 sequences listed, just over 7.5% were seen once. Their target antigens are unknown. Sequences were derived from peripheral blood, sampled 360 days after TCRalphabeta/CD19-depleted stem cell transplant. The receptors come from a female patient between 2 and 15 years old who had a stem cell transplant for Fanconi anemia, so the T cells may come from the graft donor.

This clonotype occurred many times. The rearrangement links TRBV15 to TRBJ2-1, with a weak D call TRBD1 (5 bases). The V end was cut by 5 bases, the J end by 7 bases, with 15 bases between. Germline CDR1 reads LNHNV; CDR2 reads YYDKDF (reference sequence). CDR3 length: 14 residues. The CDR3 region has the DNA TGTGCCACCAGCGACGGACCCTACAGGAATGAGCAGTTCTTC. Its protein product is CATSDGPYRNEQFF.

CDR3 amino acids: CASSFAPGKHTF. The CDR3 nucleotides are TGTGCCAGCAGTTTTGCTCCAGGGAAGCACACCTTC. The rearrangement joins TRBV28 to TRBJ1-2; possibly TRBD1 for D (5 bases). Germline V gene lookup returns CDR1 MDHEN and CDR2 SYDVKM. The CDR3 covers 12 residues. V dropped 3 bases and J dropped 12 bases, with 14 bases sitting between them.

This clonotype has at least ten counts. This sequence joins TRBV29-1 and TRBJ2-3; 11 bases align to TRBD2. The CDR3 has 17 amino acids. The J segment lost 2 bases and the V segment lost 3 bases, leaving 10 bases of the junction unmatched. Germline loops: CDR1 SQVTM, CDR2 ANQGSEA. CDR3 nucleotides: TGCAGCGTTGATGGGACTAGCGGTGGGGGGGCCACAGATACGCAGTATTTT. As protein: CSVDGTSGGGATDTQYF.

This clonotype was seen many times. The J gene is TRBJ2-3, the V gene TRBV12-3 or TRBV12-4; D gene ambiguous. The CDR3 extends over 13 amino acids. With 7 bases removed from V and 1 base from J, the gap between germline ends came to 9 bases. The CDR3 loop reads CASKLVGTDTQYF. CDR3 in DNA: TGTGCCAGCAAGCTAGTTGGCACAGATACGCAGTATTTT.

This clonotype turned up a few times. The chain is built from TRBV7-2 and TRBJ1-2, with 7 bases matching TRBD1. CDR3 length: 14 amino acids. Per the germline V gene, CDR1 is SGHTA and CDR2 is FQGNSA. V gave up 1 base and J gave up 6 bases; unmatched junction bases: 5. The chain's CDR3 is CASSLVRGQDGYTF. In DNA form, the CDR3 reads TGTGCCAGCAGCTTAGTAAGGGGGCAGGATGGCTACACCTTC.

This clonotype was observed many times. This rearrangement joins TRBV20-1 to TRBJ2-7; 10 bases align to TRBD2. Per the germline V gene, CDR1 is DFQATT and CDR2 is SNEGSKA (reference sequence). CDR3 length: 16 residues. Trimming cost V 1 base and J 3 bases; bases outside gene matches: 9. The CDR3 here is CSARVGLAGDYYEQYF. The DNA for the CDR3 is TGCAGTGCTAGAGTTGGCCTAGCGGGGGATTACTACGAGCAGTACTTC.

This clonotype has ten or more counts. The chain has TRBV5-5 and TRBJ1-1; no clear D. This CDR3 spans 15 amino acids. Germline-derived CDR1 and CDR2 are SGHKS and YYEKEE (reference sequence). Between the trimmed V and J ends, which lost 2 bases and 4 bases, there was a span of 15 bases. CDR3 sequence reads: CASSFSYPLGTEAFF. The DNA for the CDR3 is TGTGCCAGCAGCTTCTCGTACCCCTTGGGCACTGAAGCTTTCTTT.

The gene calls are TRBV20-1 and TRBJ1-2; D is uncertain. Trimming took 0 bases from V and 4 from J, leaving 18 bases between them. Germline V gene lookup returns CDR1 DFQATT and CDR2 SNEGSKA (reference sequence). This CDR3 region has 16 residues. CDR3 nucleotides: TGCAGTGCTAGAGATGGCGGAAAGAAATCGTTCTATGGCTACACCTTC. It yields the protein CSARDGGKKSFYGYTF.

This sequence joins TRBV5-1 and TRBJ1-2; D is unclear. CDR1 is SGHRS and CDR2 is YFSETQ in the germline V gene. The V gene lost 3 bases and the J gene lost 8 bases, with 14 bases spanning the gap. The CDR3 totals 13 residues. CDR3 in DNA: TGCGCCAGCAGCTCCTCGGACTTCCAGGGCTACACCTTC. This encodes CASSSSDFQGYTF. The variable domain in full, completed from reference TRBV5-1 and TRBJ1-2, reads KAGVTQTPRYLIKTRGQQVTLSCSPISGHRSVSWYQQTPGQGLQFLFEYFSETQRNKGNFPGRFSGRQFSNSRSEMNVSTLELGDSALYLCASSSSDFQGYTFGSGTRLTVV.

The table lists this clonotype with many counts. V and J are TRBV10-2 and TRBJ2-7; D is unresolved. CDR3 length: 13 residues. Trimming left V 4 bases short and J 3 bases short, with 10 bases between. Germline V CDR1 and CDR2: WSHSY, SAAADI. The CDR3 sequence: CASSVVGDYEQYF. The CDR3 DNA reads TGCGCCAGCAGTGTAGTTGGGGACTACGAGCAGTACTTC.

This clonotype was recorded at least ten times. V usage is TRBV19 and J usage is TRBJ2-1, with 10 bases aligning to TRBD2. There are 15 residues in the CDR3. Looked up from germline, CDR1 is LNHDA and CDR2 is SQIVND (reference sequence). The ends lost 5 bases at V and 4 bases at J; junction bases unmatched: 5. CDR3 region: CASSSSGGPYNEQFF. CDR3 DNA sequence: TGTGCCAGTAGTTCTAGCGGGGGCCCTTACAATGAGCAGTTCTTC. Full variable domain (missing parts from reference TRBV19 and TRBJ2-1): DGGITQSPKYLFRKEGQNVTLSCEQNLNHDAMYWYRQDPGQGLRLIYYSQIVNDFQKGDIAEGYSVSREKKESFPLTVTSAQKNPTAFYLCASSSSGGPYNEQFFGPGTRLTVL.

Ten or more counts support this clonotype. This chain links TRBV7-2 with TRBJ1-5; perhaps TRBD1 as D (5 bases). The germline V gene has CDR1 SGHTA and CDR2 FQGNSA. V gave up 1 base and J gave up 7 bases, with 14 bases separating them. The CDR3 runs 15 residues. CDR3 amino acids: CASSLVGRVGQPQHF. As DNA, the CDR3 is TGTGCCAGCAGCTTAGTTGGCAGGGTAGGACAGCCCCAGCATTTT.

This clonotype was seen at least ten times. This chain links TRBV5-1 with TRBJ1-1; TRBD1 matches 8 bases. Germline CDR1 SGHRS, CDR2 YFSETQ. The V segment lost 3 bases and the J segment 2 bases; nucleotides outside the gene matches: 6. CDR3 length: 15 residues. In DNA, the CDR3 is TGCGCCAGCAGCTGGTGGGACAGGACTAACACTGAAGCTTTCTTT. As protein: CASSWWDRTNTEAFF.

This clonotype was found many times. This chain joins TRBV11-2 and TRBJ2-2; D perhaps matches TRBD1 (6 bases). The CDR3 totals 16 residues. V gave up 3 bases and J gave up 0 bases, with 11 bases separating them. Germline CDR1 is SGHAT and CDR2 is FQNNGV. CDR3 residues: CASSLGAMANTGELFF. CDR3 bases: TGTGCCAGCAGCTTGGGGGCAATGGCGAACACCGGGGAGCTGTTTTTT.

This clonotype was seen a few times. CDR3 amino acids: CAWSPNVLTF. The CDR3 bases are TGTGCCTGGAGTCCCAACGTCCTGACTTTC. The J gene is TRBJ2-6, the V gene TRBV30, with D hard to call. Trimming cost V 2 bases and J 8 bases, with 1 base left between them. CDR1 GTSNPN and CDR2 SVGIG come from the germline V gene (reference sequence). The CDR3 length is 10 residues.

CDR3 loop: CASSYTRGTQYF. The CDR3 nucleotides read TGTGCCAGCAGTTACACCCGGGGGACCCAGTACTTC. The rearrangement links TRBV6-2 or TRBV6-3 to TRBJ2-5, with D perhaps matching TRBD2 (5 bases). The CDR3 has 12 residues. V lost 2 bases and J lost 7, with 8 bases in between. Per germline, CDR1 MNHEY and CDR2 SVGEGT.

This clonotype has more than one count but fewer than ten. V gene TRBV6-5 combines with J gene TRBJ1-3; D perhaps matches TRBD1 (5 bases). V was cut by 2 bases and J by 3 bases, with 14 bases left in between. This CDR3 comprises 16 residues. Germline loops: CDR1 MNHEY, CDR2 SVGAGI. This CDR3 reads CASSYLSLGLGNTIYF. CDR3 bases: TGTGCCAGCAGTTACCTAAGCCTGGGACTTGGAAACACCATATATTTT.

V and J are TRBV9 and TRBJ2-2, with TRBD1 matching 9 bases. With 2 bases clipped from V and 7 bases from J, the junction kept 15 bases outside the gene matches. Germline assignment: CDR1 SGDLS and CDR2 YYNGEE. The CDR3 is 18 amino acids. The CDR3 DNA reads TGTGCCAGCAGCGTCTACTGGATTCCGGGACAGGGTGGCGGGGAGCTGTTTTTT. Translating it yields CASSVYWIPGQGGGELFF.

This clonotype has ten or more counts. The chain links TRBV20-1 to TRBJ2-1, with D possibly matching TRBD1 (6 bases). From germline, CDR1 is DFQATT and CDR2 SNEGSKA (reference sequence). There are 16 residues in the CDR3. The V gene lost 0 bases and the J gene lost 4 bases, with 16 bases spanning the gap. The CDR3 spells CSARDINRALYNEQFF. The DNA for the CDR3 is TGCAGTGCTAGAGATATCAACAGGGCCCTTTACAATGAGCAGTTCTTC.

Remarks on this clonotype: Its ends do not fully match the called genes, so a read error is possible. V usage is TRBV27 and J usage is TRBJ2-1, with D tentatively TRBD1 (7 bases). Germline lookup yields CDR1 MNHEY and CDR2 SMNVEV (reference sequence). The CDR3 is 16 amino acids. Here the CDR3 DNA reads TGTGTCAGCAGTTCCGTTGCAGGGGGACTGTACAATGAGCAGTTCTTC. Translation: CVSSSVAGGLYNEQFF.